This is a list of T cell receptor beta chains from one sample in a study of blood T cell repertoires in COVID-19. The method was immunoSEQ multiplex PCR; TCRdb's version includes in-frame clones alone and lacks a portion of them. The sample lists about 40,000 clones; 90% to 95% were seen once. Sequencing used peripheral blood. Source of these receptors: a woman in her thirties in a cohort sampled during active COVID-19. Each CDR3 is given with its conserved first and last residue. D genes are given only for firm matches. Clone size appears in some rows only: once, few, many, or a class for an expanded clone.

>TRBD2|.|TRBV3-1/TRBV3-2|TRBJ2-3
TGTGCCAGCAGCCTTCAACTGCCCGGAAGTAGCGGGAGGGTAGATACGCAGTATTTT
CASSLQLPGSSGRVDTQYF
>TRBD1|.|TRBV7-9|TRBJ2-2
TGTGCCAGCAGCCGATACGGGACAGGGGACACCGGGGAGCTGTTTTTT
CASSRYGTGDTGELFF
>TRBD2|.|TRBV11-2|TRBJ2-7
TGTGCCAGCAGCTTACCTAGCGGGATTCTGGGCGAGCAGTACTTC
CASSLPSGILGEQYF
>.|.|TRBV18|TRBJ2-1
TGTGCCAGCTCACCCCGGAGGGGACAGAGGAATGAGCAGTTCTTC
CASSPRRGQRNEQFF
>TRBD2|.|TRBV7-3|TRBJ2-1
TGTGCCAGCAGCTTAGCCCTAGCGGGAGCGAATAAGCAGTTCTTC
CASSLALAGANKQFF
>.|.|TRBV5-1|TRBJ2-5
TGCGCCAGCAGCTTTGTAGGACTTCCCCGGGAGACCCAGTACTTC
CASSFVGLPRETQYF
>.|.|TRBV10-3|TRBJ1-1
TGTGCCATCAGTGAGGGTGAGGGCACTGAAGCTTTCTTT
CAISEGEGTEAFF
>TRBD2|.|TRBV9|TRBJ2-3
TGTGCCAGCAGCCCACCGGGACTAGCGTTCTCTAGCACAGATACGCAGTATTTT
CASSPPGLAFSSTDTQYF
>TRBD1|once|TRBV18|TRBJ2-7
TGTGCCAGCTCACCGGCCCGGGACAGGGCGACCTACGAGCAGTACTTC
CASSPARDRATYEQYF
>.|.|TRBV7-9|TRBJ2-7
TGTGCCAGCAGCTTACCGGCCTTGGGGAGGTCGGTTTCGGACGAGCAGTACTTC
CASSLPALGRSVSDEQYF
>TRBD2|.|TRBV2|TRBJ2-7
TGTGCCAGCAGTGTCGGCGGGAGGGCGTACGAGCAGTACTTC
CASSVGGRAYEQYF
>TRBD2|.|TRBV28|TRBJ2-7
TGTGCCAGCAGTTCCCCCTCTCATGGGACTAGCGGGAGGGCTGCCCGATCCTACGAGCAGTACTTC
CASSSPSHGTSGRAARSYEQYF
>.|.|TRBV19|TRBJ1-5
TGTGCCAGTAGTATAGGCAGTATCAATCAGCCCCAGCATTTT
CASSIGSINQPQHF
>.|.|TRBV6-1|TRBJ1-3
TGTGCCAGCAGTGATGTTATCTCTGGAAACACCATATATTTT
CASSDVISGNTIYF
>TRBD2|.|TRBV4-1|TRBJ2-1
TGCGCCAGCAGCCAAGGCCGACTAGCGGGAGACGGCGAGCAGTTCTTC
CASSQGRLAGDGEQFF
>.|.|TRBV29-1|TRBJ1-1
TGCAGCGTCCATACAGGGACCACTGAAGCTTTCTTT
CSVHTGTTEAFF
>.|.|TRBV6-5|TRBJ2-3
TGTGCCAGCAGTTACTCAGGGGGATCTAGCACAGATACGCAGTATTTT
CASSYSGGSSTDTQYF
>TRBD2|.|TRBV7-3|TRBJ2-5
TGTGCCAGCAGCTTAAACGGGCTAGCGGGAGAGGGGGAGACCCAGTACTTC
CASSLNGLAGEGETQYF
>TRBD1|.|TRBV7-9|TRBJ1-1
TGTGCCAGCGACAGGGGCTCTGAAGCTTTCTTT
CASDRGSEAFF
>TRBD2|.|TRBV7-9|TRBJ2-1
TGTGCCAGCAGCCATACCGGGACTAGCGGGAGGGGGGGATACAATGAGCAGTTCTTC
CASSHTGTSGRGGYNEQFF
>.|.|TRBV2|TRBJ2-5
TGTGCCAGCAGGGAGGGGTGGAAAGAGACCCAGTACTTC
CASREGWKETQYF
>.|.|TRBV4-1|TRBJ1-5
TGCGCCAGCAGCCAAGGAGGGAAAGGAAATCAGCCCCAGCATTTT
CASSQGGKGNQPQHF
>TRBD2|.|TRBV7-9|TRBJ2-7
TGTGCCAGCGGATATAGCGGGAGCTCCTACGAGCAGTACTTC
CASGYSGSSYEQYF
>.|.|TRBV7-2|TRBJ2-3
TGTGCCAGCAGCTTAGACAGGCCAGATACGCAGTATTTT
CASSLDRPDTQYF
>TRBD1|.|TRBV5-4|TRBJ1-2
TGTGCCAGCAGCCCCGGGACAGGCGACTATGGCTACACCTTC
CASSPGTGDYGYTF
>TRBD1|.|TRBV9|TRBJ2-7
TGTGCCAGCAGCGGGACAGGGGGCGCAACGTACGAGCAGTACTTC
CASSGTGGATYEQYF
>.|.|TRBV9|TRBJ1-4
TGTGCCAGCAGCGTAGGGGCCCCTGATAATGAAAAACTGTTTTTT
CASSVGAPDNEKLFF
>.|.|TRBV11-3|TRBJ2-7
TGTGCCAGCAGCTCGCGGGACCCACACGAGCAGTACTTC
CASSSRDPHEQYF
>TRBD2|.|TRBV5-1|TRBJ2-1
TGCGCCAGCAGCCTGGGACTAGCGGGAGGGTGGAATGAGCAGTTCTTC
CASSLGLAGGWNEQFF
>.|large|TRBV19|TRBJ2-7
TGTGCCAGTAGTCCCTCGAGGGGGGGCGAGTACGAGCAGTACTTC
CASSPSRGGEYEQYF
>TRBD2|.|TRBV5-4|TRBJ2-7
TGTGCCAGCAGCTTGGATTCTAGCGGGAGTAACGAGCAGTACTTC
CASSLDSSGSNEQYF
>TRBD1|.|TRBV27|TRBJ1-1
TGTGCCAGCAGGCCCGACAGGGGGTACGGCACTGAAGCTTTCTTT
CASRPDRGYGTEAFF
>TRBD2|.|TRBV19|TRBJ2-1
TGTGCCAGTTCCCTACCGGGCGGGAGGGAATCGAATGAGCAGTTCTTC
CASSLPGGRESNEQFF
>TRBD1|.|TRBV19|TRBJ1-6
TGTGCCAGTAGTATGGACAGGGGGGCTTCACCCCTCCACTTT
CASSMDRGASPLHF
>TRBD2|once|TRBV29-1|TRBJ2-5
TGCAGCGTTGAATCGGGCGGGAGGGCCAGAGAGACCCAGTACTTC
CSVESGGRARETQYF
>TRBD2|.|TRBV6-2/TRBV6-3|TRBJ2-1
TGTGCCAGCAGTTACGCGACCAGACTAGCGGGAGTCGAAGGGTCCAATGAGCAGTTCTTC
CASSYATRLAGVEGSNEQFF